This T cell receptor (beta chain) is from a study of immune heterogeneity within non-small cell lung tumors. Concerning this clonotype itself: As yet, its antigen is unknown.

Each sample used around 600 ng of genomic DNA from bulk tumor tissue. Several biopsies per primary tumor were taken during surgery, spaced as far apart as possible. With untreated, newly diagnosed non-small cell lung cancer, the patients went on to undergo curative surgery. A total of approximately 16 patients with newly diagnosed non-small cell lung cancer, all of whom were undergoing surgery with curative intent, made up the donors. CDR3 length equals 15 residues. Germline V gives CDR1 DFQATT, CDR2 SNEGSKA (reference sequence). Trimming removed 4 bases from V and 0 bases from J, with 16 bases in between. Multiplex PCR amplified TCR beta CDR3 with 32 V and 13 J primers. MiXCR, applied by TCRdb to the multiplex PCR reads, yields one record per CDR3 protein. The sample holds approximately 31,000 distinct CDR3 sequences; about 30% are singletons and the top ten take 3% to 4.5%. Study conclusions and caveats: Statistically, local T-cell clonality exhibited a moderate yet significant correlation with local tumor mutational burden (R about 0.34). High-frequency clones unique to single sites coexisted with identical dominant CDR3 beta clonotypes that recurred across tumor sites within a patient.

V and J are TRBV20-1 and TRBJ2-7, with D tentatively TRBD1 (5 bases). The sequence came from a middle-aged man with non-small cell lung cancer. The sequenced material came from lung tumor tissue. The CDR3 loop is CSANPRQCHSYEQYF. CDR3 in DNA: TGCAGTGCTAATCCAAGACAGTGCCACTCCTACGAGCAGTACTTC.